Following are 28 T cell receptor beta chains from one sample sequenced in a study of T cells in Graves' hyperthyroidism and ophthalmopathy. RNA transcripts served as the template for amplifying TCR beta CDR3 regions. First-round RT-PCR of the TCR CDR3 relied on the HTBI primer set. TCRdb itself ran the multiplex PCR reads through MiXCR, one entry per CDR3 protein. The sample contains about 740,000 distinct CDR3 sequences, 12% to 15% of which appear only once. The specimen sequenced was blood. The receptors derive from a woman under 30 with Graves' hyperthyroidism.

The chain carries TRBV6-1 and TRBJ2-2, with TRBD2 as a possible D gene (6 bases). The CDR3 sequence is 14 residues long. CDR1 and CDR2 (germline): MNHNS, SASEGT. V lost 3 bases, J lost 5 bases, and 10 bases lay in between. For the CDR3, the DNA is TGTGCCAGCAGTGAGGGCGGGATAACCGGGGAGCTGTTTTTT. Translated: CASSEGGITGELFF.

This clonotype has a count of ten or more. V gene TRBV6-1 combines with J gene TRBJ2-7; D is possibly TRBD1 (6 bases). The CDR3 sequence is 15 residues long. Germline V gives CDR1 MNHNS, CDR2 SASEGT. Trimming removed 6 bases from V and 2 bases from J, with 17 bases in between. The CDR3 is CASRIPGHPAYEQYF. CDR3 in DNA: TGTGCCAGCAGGATCCCGGGACACCCAGCCTACGAGCAGTACTTC.

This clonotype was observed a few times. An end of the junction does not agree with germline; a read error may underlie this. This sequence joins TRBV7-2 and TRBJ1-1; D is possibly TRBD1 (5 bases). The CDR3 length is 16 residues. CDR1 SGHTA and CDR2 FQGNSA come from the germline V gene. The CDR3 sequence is CVSTQGWNTRVTEAFF. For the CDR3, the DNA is TGTGTCAGCACCCAGGGATGGAACACCCGAGTGACTGAAGCTTTCTTT.

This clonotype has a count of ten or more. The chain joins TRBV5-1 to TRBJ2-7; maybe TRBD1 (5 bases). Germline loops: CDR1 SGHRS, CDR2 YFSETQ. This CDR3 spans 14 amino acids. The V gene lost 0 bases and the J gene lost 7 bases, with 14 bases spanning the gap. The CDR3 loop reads CASSLGDSLGEQYF. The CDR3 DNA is TGCGCCAGCAGCTTGGGCGACAGCTTAGGGGAGCAGTACTTC. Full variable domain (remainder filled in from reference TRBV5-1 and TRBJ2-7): KAGVTQTPRYLIKTRGQQVTLSCSPISGHRSVSWYQQTPGQGLQFLFEYFSETQRNKGNFPGRFSGRQFSNSRSEMNVSTLELGDSALYLCASSLGDSLGEQYFGPGTRLTVT.

DNA for the CDR3: TGTGCCAGCAGTTTGCGAGGAGCGGGAGGGCCCGGGGAGCAGTACTTC. This sequence encodes CASSLRGAGGPGEQYF. V gene TRBV6-1 combines with J gene TRBJ2-7; 10 positions agree with TRBD2. Germline-derived CDR1 and CDR2 are MNHNS and SASEGT. This CDR3 is built from 16 residues. Trimming removed 5 bases from V and 7 bases from J; junction bases left unmatched: 14.

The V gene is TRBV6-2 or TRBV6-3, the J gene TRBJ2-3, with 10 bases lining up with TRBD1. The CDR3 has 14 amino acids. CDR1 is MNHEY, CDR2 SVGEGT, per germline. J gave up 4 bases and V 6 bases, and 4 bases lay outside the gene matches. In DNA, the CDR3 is TGTGCCAGCAGAAGGACAGGGGGTCCAGATACGCAGTATTTT. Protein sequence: CASRRTGGPDTQYF.

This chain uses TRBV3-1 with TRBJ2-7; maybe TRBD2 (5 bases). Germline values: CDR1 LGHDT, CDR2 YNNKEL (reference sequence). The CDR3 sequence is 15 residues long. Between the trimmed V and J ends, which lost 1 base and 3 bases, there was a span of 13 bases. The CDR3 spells CASSQVGSRGYEQYF. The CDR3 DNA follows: TGTGCCAGCAGCCAAGTAGGCAGCCGGGGCTACGAGCAGTACTTC.

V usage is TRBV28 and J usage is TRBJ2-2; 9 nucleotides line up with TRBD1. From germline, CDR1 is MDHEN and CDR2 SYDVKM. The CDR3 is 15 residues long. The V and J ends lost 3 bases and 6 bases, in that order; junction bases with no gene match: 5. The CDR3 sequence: CASSLDRGDSGELFF. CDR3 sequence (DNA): TGTGCCAGCAGTTTGGACAGGGGAGATTCCGGGGAGCTGTTTTTT.

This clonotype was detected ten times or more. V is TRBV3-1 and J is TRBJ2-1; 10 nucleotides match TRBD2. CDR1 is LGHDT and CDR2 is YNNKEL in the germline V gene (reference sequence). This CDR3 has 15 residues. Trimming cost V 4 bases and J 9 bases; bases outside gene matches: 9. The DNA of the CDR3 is TGTGCCAGCAGCCCGAGAGCGGGAGGGCCGGTTGAGCAGTTCTTC. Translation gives CASSPRAGGPVEQFF.

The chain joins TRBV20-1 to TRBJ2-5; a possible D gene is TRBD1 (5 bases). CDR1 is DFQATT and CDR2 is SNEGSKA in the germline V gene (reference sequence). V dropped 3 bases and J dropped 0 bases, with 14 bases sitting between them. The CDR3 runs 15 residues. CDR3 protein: CSASNQGRYQETQYF. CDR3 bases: TGCAGTGCTAGCAACCAGGGCAGGTACCAAGAGACCCAGTACTTC.

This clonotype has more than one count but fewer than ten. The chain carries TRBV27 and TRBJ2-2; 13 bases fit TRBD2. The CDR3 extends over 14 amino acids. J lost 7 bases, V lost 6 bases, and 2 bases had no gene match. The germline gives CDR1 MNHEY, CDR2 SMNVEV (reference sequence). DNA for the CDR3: TGTGCCAGCAGGACTAGCGGGAGGATCGGGGAGCTGTTTTTT. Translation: CASRTSGRIGELFF.

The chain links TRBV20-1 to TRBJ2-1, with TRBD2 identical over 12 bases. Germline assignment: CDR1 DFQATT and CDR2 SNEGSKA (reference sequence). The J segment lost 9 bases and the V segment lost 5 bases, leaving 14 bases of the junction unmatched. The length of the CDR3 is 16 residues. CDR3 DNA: TGCAGTGCTTTTTCTTGGACTAGCGGGAAAGACGGTGAGCAGTTCTTC. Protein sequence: CSAFSWTSGKDGEQFF.

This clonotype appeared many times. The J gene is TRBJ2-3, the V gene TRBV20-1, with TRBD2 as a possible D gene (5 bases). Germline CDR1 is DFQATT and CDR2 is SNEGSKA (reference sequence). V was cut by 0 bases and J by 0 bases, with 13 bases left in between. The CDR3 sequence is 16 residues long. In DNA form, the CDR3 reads TGCAGTGCTAGAGACCCTAGCCAAATAAGCACAGATACGCAGTATTTT. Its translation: CSARDPSQISTDTQYF.

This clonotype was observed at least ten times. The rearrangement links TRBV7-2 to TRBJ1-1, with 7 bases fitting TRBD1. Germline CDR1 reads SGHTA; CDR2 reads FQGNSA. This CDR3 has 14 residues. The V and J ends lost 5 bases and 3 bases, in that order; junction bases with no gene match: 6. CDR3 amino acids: CASSPRTGYTEAFF. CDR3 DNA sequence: TGTGCCAGCAGCCCCCGGACAGGCTACACTGAAGCTTTCTTT. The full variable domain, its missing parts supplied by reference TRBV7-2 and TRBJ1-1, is GAGVSQSPSNKVTEKGKDVELRCDPISGHTALYWYRQSLGQGLEFLIYFQGNSAPDKSGLPSDRFSAERTGGSVSTLTIQRTQQEDSAVYLCASSPRTGYTEAFFGQGTRLTVV.

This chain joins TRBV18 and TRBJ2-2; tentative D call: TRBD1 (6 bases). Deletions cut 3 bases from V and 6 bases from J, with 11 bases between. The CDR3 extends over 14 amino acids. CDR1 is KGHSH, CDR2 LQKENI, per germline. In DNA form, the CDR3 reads TGTGCCAGCTCACCGGTTCAGGGGCCCGGGGAGCTGTTTTTT. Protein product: CASSPVQGPGELFF.

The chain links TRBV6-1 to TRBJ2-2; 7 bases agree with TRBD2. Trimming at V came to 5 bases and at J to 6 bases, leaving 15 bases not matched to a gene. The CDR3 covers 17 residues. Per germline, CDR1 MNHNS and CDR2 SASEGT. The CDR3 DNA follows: TGTGCCAGCAGTCACCGAGCCGGGACTAAGGTCGCCGGGGAGCTGTTTTTT. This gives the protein CASSHRAGTKVAGELFF.

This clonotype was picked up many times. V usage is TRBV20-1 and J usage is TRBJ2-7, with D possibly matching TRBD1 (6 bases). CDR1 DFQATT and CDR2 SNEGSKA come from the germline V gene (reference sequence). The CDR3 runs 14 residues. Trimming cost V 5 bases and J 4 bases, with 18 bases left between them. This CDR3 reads CSALGVQGGYEQYF. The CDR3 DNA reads TGCAGTGCTCTTGGGGTACAGGGTGGGTACGAGCAGTACTTC.

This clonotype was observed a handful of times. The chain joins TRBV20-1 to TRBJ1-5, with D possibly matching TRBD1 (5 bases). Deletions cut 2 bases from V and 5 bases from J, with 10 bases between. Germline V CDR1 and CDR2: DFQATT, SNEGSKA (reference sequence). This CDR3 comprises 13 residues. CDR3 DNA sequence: TGCAGTGCTAGACAGGGTTCAGATCAGCCCCAGCATTTT. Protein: CSARQGSDQPQHF.

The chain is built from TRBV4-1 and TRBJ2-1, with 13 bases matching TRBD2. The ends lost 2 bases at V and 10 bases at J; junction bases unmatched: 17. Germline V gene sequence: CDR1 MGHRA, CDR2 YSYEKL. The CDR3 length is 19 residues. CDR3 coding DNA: TGCGCCAGCAGCCAATTTTGGGGGATCGGACTAGCGGGAGTTCACGAGCAGTTCTTC. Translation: CASSQFWGIGLAGVHEQFF.

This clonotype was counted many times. The CDR3 here is CASSGAGTGRSNEQFF. CDR3 DNA: TGTGCCAGCAGCGGCGCCGGGACAGGGAGGAGCAATGAGCAGTTCTTC. The J gene is TRBJ2-1, the V gene TRBV13; 9 nucleotides line up with TRBD1. The junction had 11 bases not matched to a gene; V was cut back by 5 bases and J by 6 bases. The germline V gene has CDR1 PRHDT and CDR2 FYEKMQ (reference sequence). The CDR3 is made up of 16 amino acids.

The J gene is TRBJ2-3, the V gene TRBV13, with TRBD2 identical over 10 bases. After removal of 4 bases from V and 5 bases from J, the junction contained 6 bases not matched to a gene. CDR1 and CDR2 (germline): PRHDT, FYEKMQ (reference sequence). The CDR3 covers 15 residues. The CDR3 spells CASSSSLAGLDTQYF. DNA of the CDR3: TGTGCCAGCAGCTCGTCACTAGCGGGATTAGATACGCAGTATTTT.

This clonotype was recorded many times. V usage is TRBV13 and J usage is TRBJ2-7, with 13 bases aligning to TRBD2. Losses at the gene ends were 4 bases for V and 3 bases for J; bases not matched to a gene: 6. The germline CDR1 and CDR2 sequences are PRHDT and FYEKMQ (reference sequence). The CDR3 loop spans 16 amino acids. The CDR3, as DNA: TGTGCCAGCAGCTACGGGGGACTAGCGGGAATCTACGAGCAGTACTTC. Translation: CASSYGGLAGIYEQYF.

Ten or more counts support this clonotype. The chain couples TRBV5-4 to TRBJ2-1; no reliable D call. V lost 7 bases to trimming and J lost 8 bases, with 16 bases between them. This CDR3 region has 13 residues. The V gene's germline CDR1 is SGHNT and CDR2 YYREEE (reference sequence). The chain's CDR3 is CASRPDQGHEQFF. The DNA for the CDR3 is TGTGCCAGCCGACCGGACCAAGGTCATGAGCAGTTCTTC.

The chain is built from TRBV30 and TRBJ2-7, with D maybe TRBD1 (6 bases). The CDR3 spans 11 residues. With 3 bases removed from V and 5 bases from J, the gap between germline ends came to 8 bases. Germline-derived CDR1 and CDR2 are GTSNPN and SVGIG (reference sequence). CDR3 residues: CAWRGGNEQYF. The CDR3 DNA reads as TGTGCCTGGAGAGGGGGAAACGAGCAGTACTTC.

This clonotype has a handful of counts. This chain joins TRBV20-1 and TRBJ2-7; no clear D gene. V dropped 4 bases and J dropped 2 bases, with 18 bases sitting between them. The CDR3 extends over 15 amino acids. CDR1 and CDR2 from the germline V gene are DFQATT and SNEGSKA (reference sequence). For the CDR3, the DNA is TGCAGTGCTACCCCATTACTTGTACTTACCTACGAGCAGTACTTC. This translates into CSATPLLVLTYEQYF.

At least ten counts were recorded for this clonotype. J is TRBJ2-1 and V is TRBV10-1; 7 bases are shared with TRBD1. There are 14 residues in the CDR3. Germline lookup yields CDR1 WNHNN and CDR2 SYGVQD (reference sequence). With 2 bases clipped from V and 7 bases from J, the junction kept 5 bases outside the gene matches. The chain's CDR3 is CASSEGQVTNEQFF. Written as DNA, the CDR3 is TGCGCCAGCAGTGAGGGACAGGTGACGAATGAGCAGTTCTTC.

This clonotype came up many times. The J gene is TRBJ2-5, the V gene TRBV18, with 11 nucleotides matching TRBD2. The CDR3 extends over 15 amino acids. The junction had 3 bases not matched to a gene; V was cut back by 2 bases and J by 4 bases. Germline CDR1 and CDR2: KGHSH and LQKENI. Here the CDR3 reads CASSPSLAGGETQYF. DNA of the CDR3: TGTGCCAGCTCACCATCCCTAGCGGGAGGAGAGACCCAGTACTTC.

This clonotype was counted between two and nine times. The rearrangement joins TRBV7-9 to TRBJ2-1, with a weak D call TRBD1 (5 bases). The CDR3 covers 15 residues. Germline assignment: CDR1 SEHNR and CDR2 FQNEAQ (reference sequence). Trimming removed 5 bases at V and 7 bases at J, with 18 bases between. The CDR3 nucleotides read TGTGCCAGCAGCCTCCTTAAAGGGGCGTTAAATGAGCAGTTCTTC. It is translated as CASSLLKGALNEQFF.